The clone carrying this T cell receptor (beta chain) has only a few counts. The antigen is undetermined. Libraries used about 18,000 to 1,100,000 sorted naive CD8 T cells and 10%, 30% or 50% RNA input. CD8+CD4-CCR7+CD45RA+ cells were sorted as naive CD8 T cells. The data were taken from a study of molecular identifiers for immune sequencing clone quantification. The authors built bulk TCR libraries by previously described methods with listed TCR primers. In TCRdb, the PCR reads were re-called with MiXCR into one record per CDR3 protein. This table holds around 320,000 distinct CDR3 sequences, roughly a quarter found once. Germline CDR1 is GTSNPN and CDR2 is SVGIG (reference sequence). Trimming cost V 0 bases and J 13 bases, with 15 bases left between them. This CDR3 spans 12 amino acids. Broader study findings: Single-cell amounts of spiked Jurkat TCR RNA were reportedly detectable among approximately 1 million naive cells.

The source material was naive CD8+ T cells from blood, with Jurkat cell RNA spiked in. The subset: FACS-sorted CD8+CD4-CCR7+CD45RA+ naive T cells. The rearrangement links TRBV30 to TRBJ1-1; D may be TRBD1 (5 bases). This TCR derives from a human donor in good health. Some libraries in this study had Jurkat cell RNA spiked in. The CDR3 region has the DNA TGTGCCTGGAGTGTTTTGACAGCCCCCGTTTTCTTT. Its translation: CAWSVLTAPVFF.